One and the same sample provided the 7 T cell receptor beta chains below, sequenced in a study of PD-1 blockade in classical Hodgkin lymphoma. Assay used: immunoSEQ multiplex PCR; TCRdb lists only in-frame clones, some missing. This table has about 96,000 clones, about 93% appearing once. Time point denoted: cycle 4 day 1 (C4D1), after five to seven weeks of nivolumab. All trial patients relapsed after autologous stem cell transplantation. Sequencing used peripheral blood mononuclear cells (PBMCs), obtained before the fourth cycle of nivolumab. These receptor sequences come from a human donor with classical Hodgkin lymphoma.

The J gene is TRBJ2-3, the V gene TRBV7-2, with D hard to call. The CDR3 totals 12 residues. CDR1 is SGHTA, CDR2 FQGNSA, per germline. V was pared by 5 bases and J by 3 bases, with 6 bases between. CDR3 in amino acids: CASSRGTDTQYF. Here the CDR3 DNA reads TGTGCCAGCAGCCGTGGGACAGATACGCAGTATTTT.

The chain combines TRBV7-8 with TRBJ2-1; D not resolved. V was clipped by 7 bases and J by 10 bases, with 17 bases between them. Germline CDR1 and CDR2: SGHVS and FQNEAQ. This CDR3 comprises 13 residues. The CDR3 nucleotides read TGTGCCAGCACCCTATCCGGGTTCCCCGAGCAGTTCTTC. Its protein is CASTLSGFPEQFF.

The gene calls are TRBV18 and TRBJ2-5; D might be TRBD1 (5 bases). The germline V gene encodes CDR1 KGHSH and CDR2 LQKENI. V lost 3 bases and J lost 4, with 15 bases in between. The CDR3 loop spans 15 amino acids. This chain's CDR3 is CASSPQGNVAETQYF. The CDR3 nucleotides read TGTGCCAGCTCACCTCAGGGAAATGTTGCAGAGACCCAGTACTTC.

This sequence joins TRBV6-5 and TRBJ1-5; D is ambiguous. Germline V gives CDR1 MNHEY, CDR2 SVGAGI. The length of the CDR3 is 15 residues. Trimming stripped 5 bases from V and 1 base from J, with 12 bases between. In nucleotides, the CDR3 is TGTGCCAGCAGTAGACTGGCAAGAAGCAATCAGCCCCAGCATTTT. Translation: CASSRLARSNQPQHF.

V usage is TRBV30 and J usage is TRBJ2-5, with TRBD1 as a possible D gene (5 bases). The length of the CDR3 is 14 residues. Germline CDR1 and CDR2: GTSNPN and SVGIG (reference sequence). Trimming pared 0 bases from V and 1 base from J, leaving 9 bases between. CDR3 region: CAWSVGASQETQYF. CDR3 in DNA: TGTGCCTGGAGTGTAGGGGCTTCCCAAGAGACCCAGTACTTC.

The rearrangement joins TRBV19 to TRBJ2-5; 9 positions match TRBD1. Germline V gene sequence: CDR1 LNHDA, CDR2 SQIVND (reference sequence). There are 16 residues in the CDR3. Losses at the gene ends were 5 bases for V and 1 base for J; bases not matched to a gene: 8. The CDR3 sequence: CASSLGTGSLQETQYF. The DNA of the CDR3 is TGTGCCAGTAGTCTGGGGACAGGGTCACTCCAAGAGACCCAGTACTTC.

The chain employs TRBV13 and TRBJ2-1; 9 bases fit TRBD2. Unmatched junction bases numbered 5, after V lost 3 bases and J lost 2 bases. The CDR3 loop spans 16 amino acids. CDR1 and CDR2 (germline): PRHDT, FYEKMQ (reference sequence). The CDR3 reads CASSLAGGTTYNEQFF. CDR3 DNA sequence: TGTGCCAGCAGCTTGGCGGGAGGGACCACCTACAATGAGCAGTTCTTC.